One T cell receptor (beta chain) is described in this entry. These data belong to a study of cytomegalovirus exposure and HLA in healthy donors. The method was immunoSEQ multiplex PCR; TCRdb's version includes in-frame clones alone and lacks a portion of them. The table includes about 350,000 clones, about 90% detected once. It was the approximately 120-subject validation cohort, separate from the approximately 700-subject first cohort, to which the donors belonged. CDR1 is SEHNR and CDR2 is FQNEAQ in the germline V gene (reference sequence). The ends were cut back, 5 bases at V and 2 bases at J, with 16 bases in the middle. CDR3 length: 16 amino acids.

The specimen sequenced was PBMCs. The sequence was collected from a woman in her thirties in good health and CMV-seropositive. The chain joins TRBV7-9 to TRBJ1-5; D gene ambiguous. CDR3 nucleotide sequence: TGTGCCAGCAGCGATACCTTGTGGTTAGGCAATCAGCCCCAGCATTTT. Encoded protein: CASSDTLWLGNQPQHF.